The text below deals with one T cell receptor beta chain. Its antigen is as yet unknown. The data were taken from a study of cytomegalovirus exposure and HLA in healthy donors. A multiplex PCR was run with 60 Vbeta primers and 13 Jbeta primers. TCRdb keeps only in-frame clones here, not all; method: immunoSEQ multiplex PCR. The sample has fewer than 150,000 clones, approximately 77% seen once. Whole-study results and caveats: TCR beta sequences reportedly predicted most subjects' HLA-A and HLA-B alleles accurately. What a later analysis reportedly showed was that an Asian-associated ancestry cluster had fewer N-insertions than the roughly 670-donor mean. According to the study, approximately 150 TCR beta chains were cytomegalovirus-associated. Through in vitro validation, a few CMV-associated chains were shown to be specific for CMV antigens.

The CDR3 is made up of 15 amino acids. The V gene end was trimmed by 4 bases and the J gene end by 5 bases; junction bases not matched to a gene: 6. Germline lookup yields CDR1 MNHNS and CDR2 SASEGT. The source is a man in his thirties or forties in good health and CMV-seronegative. The chain carries TRBV6-1 and TRBJ2-5; TRBD2 aligns across 11 bases. Specimen: PBMCs. The CDR3 sequence is CASSGIAGGGETQYF. The CDR3 DNA reads TGTGCCAGCAGTGGAATAGCGGGAGGGGGGGAGACCCAGTACTTC.